A single T cell receptor beta chain is shown here with its context. The antigen remains unidentified. The data stem from a study of T cell responses to AZD1222 COVID-19 vaccine. The method was immunoSEQ multiplex PCR; TCRdb's version includes in-frame clones alone and lacks a portion of them. The table records about 120,000 clones, about nine tenths of them present only once. Trimming left V 5 bases short and J 3 bases short, with 11 bases between. This CDR3 comprises 14 residues. Germline CDR1 MDHEN, CDR2 SYDVKM. Study results and caveats: Nearly half of spike-specific TCRs reportedly target unmutated variant regions. Across spike, vaccine-associated CD4 TCRs were found, dominant at 160-218 and 743-854. Recipients of AZD1222 seropositive at baseline numbered only 6 or 7. Receipt of two AZD1222 doses was followed by a rise in Spike-specific TCR breadth and depth.

The gene calls are TRBV28 and TRBJ1-5; possible D gene TRBD1, 6 bases. Sequences were derived from peripheral blood, sampled 28 days after the second dose of the MenACWY control vaccine. The source of this sequence is an adult who received the MenACWY meningococcal vaccine as a control. The CDR3 DNA sequence: TGTGCCAGCAGTACAGGACAGACCAATCAGCCCCAGCATTTT. Translating it yields CASSTGQTNQPQHF.